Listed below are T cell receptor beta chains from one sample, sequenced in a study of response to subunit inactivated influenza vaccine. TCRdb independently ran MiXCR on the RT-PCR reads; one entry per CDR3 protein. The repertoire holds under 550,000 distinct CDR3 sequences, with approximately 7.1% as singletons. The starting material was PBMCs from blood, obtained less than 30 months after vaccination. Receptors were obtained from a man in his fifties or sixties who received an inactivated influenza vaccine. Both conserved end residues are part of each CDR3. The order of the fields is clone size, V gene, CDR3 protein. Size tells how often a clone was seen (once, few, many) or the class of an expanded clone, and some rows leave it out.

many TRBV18 CASSYRALDTEAFF
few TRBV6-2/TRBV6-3 CASSYQLVPEQYF
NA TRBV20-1 CSARVFGQGQETQYF
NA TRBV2 CASSEEPGLVSTDTQYF
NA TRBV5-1 CASSPWTGSSTDTQYF
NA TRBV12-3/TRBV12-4 CASSAGTLNYGYTF
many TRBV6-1 CASTRLAVSTDTQYF
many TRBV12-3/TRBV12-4 CASRPPAGQYYNEQFF
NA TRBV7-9 CASSLREDNEQFF
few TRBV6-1 CASSPDLGRVTQYF
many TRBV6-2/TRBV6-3 CASSPPQETQYF
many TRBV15 CATSRSYNEQFF
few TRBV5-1 CASSLAGTSNTQYF
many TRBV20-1 CSAVEHRTDTQYF
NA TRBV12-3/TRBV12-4 CASRPGTDGNTIYF
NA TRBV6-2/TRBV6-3 CASRGDSNQPQHF
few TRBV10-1 CASSDPGSGANVLTF
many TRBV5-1 CASSVKAGTGVNNSPLHF
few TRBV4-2 CASRGPGSRLNEQFF
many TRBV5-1 CASSLEAGVTGELFF
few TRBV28 CASNLGPRRTHGYTF
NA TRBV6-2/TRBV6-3 CATRLGGNQPQHF
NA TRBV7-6 CASSLAPAGTGLSGANVLTF
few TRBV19 CASSTAGHSGNTIYF
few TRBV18 CASSLELDEQYF
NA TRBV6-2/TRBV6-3 CASRLAGDEQFF
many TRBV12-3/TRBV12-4 CASSLSAGEQFF
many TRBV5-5 CASSLMWRETQYF
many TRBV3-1 CASSQDGRGAKNIQYF
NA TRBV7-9 CPSSQTVTDINEKLFF
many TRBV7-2 CASSLGRTGSQETQYF
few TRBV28 CASTTAGQGNTEAFF
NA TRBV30 CAWSEQGGYGYTF
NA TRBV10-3 CAISDAGTSGYNEQFF
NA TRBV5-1 CASSLGVPLGTDEQYF
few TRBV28 CASSLLQRNTEAFF
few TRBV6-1 CASSESATTNEKLFF
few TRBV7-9 CAGEPVGEQFF
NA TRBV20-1 CSATRQGSYNSPLHF
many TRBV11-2 CASTRDGLLDEQYF
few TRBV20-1 CSARSSKGVEKLFF
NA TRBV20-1 CSARITGVTDTQYF
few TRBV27 CASSFMEGETQYF
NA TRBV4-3 CASSQARDGGFYGYTF
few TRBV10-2 CASSDGRGGQPQHF
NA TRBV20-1 CSATTDQILSYEQYF
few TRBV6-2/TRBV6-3 CASSYSSWEDYGYTF
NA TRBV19 CASSPRDRVMTGELFF
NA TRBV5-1 CASSSPPGETQYF
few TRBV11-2 CASSLQQGSNTEAFF
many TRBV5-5 CASTRGWDSPLHF
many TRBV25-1 CASRGGTGGRDTEAFF
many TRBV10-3 CAISDQPQGTYEQYF
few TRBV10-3 CAITNLSSGSSPFF
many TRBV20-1 CSARSVTEETQYF
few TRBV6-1 CASSIGTPDSYEQYF
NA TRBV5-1 CASSPSGGSFYEQYF
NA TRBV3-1 CASSQQRDSSYNEQFF
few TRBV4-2 CASSQAQGVGSPLHF